One and the same sample provided the 19 T cell receptor beta chains below, sequenced in a study of CD8 T cell repertoires and HIV-1 epitope variants. The assay was immunoSEQ multiplex PCR, and TCRdb's table has in-frame clones only and misses some. The sample carries over 6,000 clones, 66% recorded once. No cognate antigen is known for these TCRs. Input material: cultured CD8+ T cells derived from PBMCs. Receptors originate from a male donor with HIV.

V gene TRBV5-8 combines with J gene TRBJ2-7; D unclear. The V end lost 1 base, the J end lost 6 bases, and 17 bases lay between the germline ends. This CDR3 is built from 15 residues. Germline V gene data show CDR1 as SGHTS and CDR2 as YDEGEE. The CDR3 is CASSLWLASPFEQYF. The CDR3 DNA is TGTGCCAGCAGCTTGTGGCTTGCGTCCCCCTTCGAGCAGTACTTC.

This clone occurred a few times. The V gene is TRBV27, the J gene TRBJ2-7; no firm D call. The V gene lost 5 bases and the J gene lost 0 bases, with 20 bases spanning the gap. Germline assignment: CDR1 MNHEY and CDR2 SMNVEV (reference sequence). The CDR3 contains 17 residues. CDR3 sequence reads: CASSHLDGSESSYEQYF. CDR3 nucleotides: TGTGCCAGCAGTCACCTAGACGGGTCTGAGAGCTCCTACGAGCAGTACTTC.

The V gene is TRBV19, the J gene TRBJ2-1; D is possibly TRBD2 (6 bases). This CDR3 has 13 residues. Between the trimmed V and J ends, which lost 5 bases and 4 bases, there was a span of 9 bases. Germline CDR1 reads LNHDA; CDR2 reads SQIVND (reference sequence). The CDR3 region has the DNA TGTGCCAGTAGTCTGGGAGGATACAATGAGCAGTTCTTC. Its translation: CASSLGGYNEQFF.

This chain uses TRBV15 with TRBJ1-2, with a possible D match to TRBD1 (5 bases). From germline, CDR1 is LNHNV and CDR2 YYDKDF (reference sequence). Between the trimmed V and J ends, which lost 5 bases and 3 bases, there was a span of 13 bases. CDR3 length equals 14 residues. The CDR3 sequence: CATSFGTGHYGYTF. In nucleotides, the CDR3 is TGTGCCACCAGCTTCGGGACGGGACACTATGGCTACACCTTC.

The J gene is TRBJ2-7, the V gene TRBV10-3; tentatively, D is TRBD1 (7 bases). Deletions cut 3 bases from V and 3 bases from J, with 15 bases between. CDR1 is ENHRY and CDR2 is SYGVKD in the germline V gene. This CDR3 contains 15 residues. The chain's CDR3 is CAISDLAGQSYEQYF. The CDR3 region has the DNA TGTGCCATCAGTGATCTCGCGGGACAGAGCTACGAGCAGTACTTC.

This clone came up once. This chain uses TRBV21-1 with TRBJ2-1; the table's D call, TRBD2, was not checked against the DNA. TRBV21-1 has pseudogene status. The CDR3 is 17 residues long. DNA for the CDR3: TGTGCCAGCGTTACACCCAGCGGGAGGGCAGTTGACAATGAGCAGTTCTTC. Encoded protein: CASVTPSGRAVDNEQFF.

This clone appeared once. The chain links TRBV6-1 to TRBJ2-7, with 7 nucleotides matching TRBD1. Germline V lookup: CDR1 MNHNS, CDR2 SASEGT. J lost 2 bases, V lost 8 bases, and 6 bases had no gene match. The CDR3 loop spans 13 amino acids. The chain's CDR3 is CASRSGTAYEQYF. As DNA, the CDR3 is TGTGCCAGCCGATCCGGGACAGCCTACGAGCAGTACTTC.

V usage is TRBV5-4 and J usage is TRBJ1-2; 8 nucleotides agree with TRBD1. Germline CDR1 and CDR2: SGHNT and YYREEE (reference sequence). The length of the CDR3 is 15 residues. With V trimmed by 3 bases and J by 8 bases, 12 bases remained unmatched. CDR3 protein: CASSSEQGDPRGYTF. In DNA, the CDR3 is TGTGCCAGCAGCTCGGAACAGGGGGACCCTAGAGGCTACACCTTC.

This chain connects TRBV5-4 to TRBJ1-1; the D gene is possibly TRBD1 (6 bases). CDR1 and CDR2 (germline): SGHNT, YYREEE (reference sequence). The CDR3 is 18 residues long. V lost 4 bases and J 5 bases, leaving 27 bases between the germline ends. Written as DNA, the CDR3 is TGTGCCAGCAGCCCCCATAGTGGGGGGGCCCCCCCGGGGACTGAAGCTTTCTTT. This encodes CASSPHSGGAPPGTEAFF.

The chain links TRBV11-3 to TRBJ1-5, with unresolved D. Trimming cost V 5 bases and J 9 bases, with 17 bases left between them. CDR3 size: 14 residues. Germline assignment: CDR1 SGHNT and CDR2 YENEEA. The CDR3 spells CASSPDPLVRPQHF. The DNA for the CDR3 is TGTGCCAGCAGCCCCGACCCACTGGTCCGGCCCCAGCATTTT.

The V call is TRBV5-1, the J call TRBJ2-7; 10 bases are shared with TRBD1. Germline CDR1 reads SGHRS; CDR2 reads YFSETQ. This CDR3 spans 15 amino acids. V shed 4 bases and J 6 bases; nucleotides not matched to a gene: 10. CDR3 sequence (DNA): TGCGCCAGCAGCCCGGAGGGACAGGGGATTCGCGAGCAGTACTTC. Translating it yields CASSPEGQGIREQYF.

The V gene is TRBV11-2, the J gene TRBJ2-7; TRBD1 aligns across 9 bases. Germline V gene lookup returns CDR1 SGHAT and CDR2 FQNNGV. V gave up 3 bases and J gave up 2 bases; unmatched junction bases: 5. The CDR3 has 15 amino acids. This chain's CDR3 is CASSFTGQGAYEQYF. CDR3 nucleotides: TGTGCCAGCAGCTTCACGGGACAGGGAGCCTACGAGCAGTACTTC.

This clone was seen more than once but under ten times. V gene TRBV28 combines with J gene TRBJ1-1; the match to TRBD1 covers 11 bases. Germline CDR1 MDHEN, CDR2 SYDVKM. With V trimmed by 5 bases and J by 3 bases, 8 bases remained unmatched. The CDR3 contains 16 residues. The CDR3 loop is CASSPWTGGADTEAFF. The CDR3 DNA reads TGTGCCAGCAGTCCCTGGACAGGGGGCGCGGACACTGAAGCTTTCTTT.

The chain has TRBV28 and TRBJ2-1, with 9 bases identical to TRBD2. Germline loops: CDR1 MDHEN, CDR2 SYDVKM. The CDR3 has 17 residues. The V and J ends lost 5 bases and 0 bases, in that order; junction bases with no gene match: 8. The CDR3 sequence is CASSPGTSWSSYNEQFF. CDR3 sequence (DNA): TGTGCCAGCAGTCCCGGGACTAGCTGGAGCTCCTACAATGAGCAGTTCTTC.

This chain connects TRBV19 to TRBJ2-7, with D unresolved. The CDR3 covers 12 residues. V lost 11 bases, J lost 4 bases, and 15 bases lay in between. Germline V CDR1 and CDR2: LNHDA, SQIVND (reference sequence). CDR3 DNA: TGTGCCGCTTCGGACGGATCTTACGAGCAGTACTTC. Translating gives CAASDGSYEQYF.

This chain uses TRBV6-5 with TRBJ1-1; 8 bases align to TRBD1. Germline CDR1 MNHEY, CDR2 SVGAGI. The CDR3 is 15 amino acids. V lost 4 bases to trimming and J lost 5 bases; unmatched junction nucleotides: 9. CDR3 loop: CASSFQGAVETEAFF. The CDR3 DNA follows: TGTGCCAGCAGTTTCCAGGGGGCTGTAGAGACTGAAGCTTTCTTT.

The CDR3 is CASSQSKSRAAGELFF. The CDR3 DNA sequence: TGTGCCAGCAGCCAATCAAAGTCCCGGGCCGCCGGGGAGCTGTTTTTT. J is TRBJ2-2 and V is TRBV16; no definite D call. This CDR3 region has 16 residues. V lost 0 bases and J 6 bases, leaving 14 bases between the germline ends. Germline CDR1 reads KGHSY; CDR2 reads FQNENV.

V and J are TRBV15 and TRBJ2-7; 7 positions match TRBD1. Germline V CDR1 and CDR2: LNHNV, YYDKDF (reference sequence). V trimming: 2 bases; J trimming: 3 bases; junction bases outside the gene matches: 4. CDR3 length: 14 residues. CDR3 sequence (DNA): TGTGCCACCAGCAGAAGACAGGGATACTACGAGCAGTACTTC. Residues: CATSRRQGYYEQYF.

CDR3 sequence (DNA): TGTGCCAGCAGCTCTACTTTTGGGACAGCCTTTCTAAACTATGGCTACACCTTC. It encodes CASSSTFGTAFLNYGYTF. The V call is TRBV11-2, the J call TRBJ1-2; 7 nucleotides agree with TRBD1. Unmatched junction bases numbered 16, after V lost 4 bases and J lost 2 bases. The CDR3 has 18 residues. Germline V gives CDR1 SGHAT, CDR2 FQNNGV. Full variable domain (outside the CDR3, taken from reference TRBV11-2 and TRBJ1-2): EAGVAQSPRYKIIEKRQSVAFWCNPISGHATLYWYQQILGQGPKLLIQFQNNGVVDDSQLPKDRFSAERLKGVDSTLKIQPAKLEDSAVYLCASSSTFGTAFLNYGYTFGSGTRLTVV.